This record concerns one T cell receptor (beta chain) sequence. This clone was detected once. What this receptor recognizes is not known. Base qualities are not recorded, but no much larger clone differs from it by a single base. Additional sequencing covered unstimulated subsets from three donor pairs, namely CD8+ effector memory, CD4+ naive, CD8+ TEMRA, CD4+ memory and CD8+ naive. Sorted unstimulated T cells and proliferating T cells recovered from mixed lymphocyte reactions underwent TCRbeta CDR3 sequencing. Fresh whole blood from fewer than twelve HLA-typed healthy donors was used to isolate PBMCs. The sample is drawn from a study of siplizumab effects on memory and regulatory T cells (dated by TCRdb to the late 2010s). In the study overall: The effect of the anti-CD2 antibody siplizumab on alloreactive T-cell subsets was examined in allogeneic mixed lymphocyte reactions constructed from human PBMCs. General findings and caveats noted by the study authors: Compared with memory T cells, unstimulated naive T cells appeared more diverse, and naive cells seemed to make a substantial contribution to the alloresponse. The suppressive function of proliferating Tregs from siplizumab cultures was not functionally confirmed. Of the alloreactive CD4+ clones that could be mapped, the Treg-derived share averaged about 63% with siplizumab compared with around 27% in control reactions. About 80-96% of proliferating CD4+ or CD8+ clones could not be given a naive or memory phenotype. Siplizumab significantly lowered the cumulative frequency of alloreactive sequences that could be traced to unstimulated CD4+ memory T cells. Because sequences below about 10^-5 frequency were poorly captured, only a minor fraction of alloreactive clones could be mapped to unstimulated subsets.

After removal of 1 base from V and 0 bases from J, the junction retains 3 bases not matched to a gene. Taken from the germline V gene, the CDR1 and CDR2 loops are SGHDN and FVKESK. There are 16 amino acids in the CDR3, from cysteine to phenylalanine inclusive. Of all the DNA, just the CDR3 is kept, 48 bases in frame from base 1. The library came from the immunoSEQ multiplex PCR assay. Some 1.1 x 10^5 TCR templates per sample were assayed on the deep sequencing platform. Genomic DNA extracted from sorted T cells was used for TCRbeta CDR3 sequencing. The study's processing was this. Clonal analysis of TCRbeta CDR3 data was done in the R programming language. Comparing unstimulated samples against CFSE-low samples taken after the reaction was how alloreactive CD4+ and CD8+ clones were defined. Regulatory or non-regulatory origin of alloreactive CD4+ clones was assigned by matching sequences to the sorted unstimulated Treg and non-Treg repertoires. TCRdb retrieved this table from immuneACCESS and kept in-frame rearrangements only. Not all clones are present; in checked studies, unresolved V genes account for under half, and no reason is known for the remainder. V and J calls and clone size are copied from that table; D and trimming were computed from the DNA. The sample table shows some 62,000 clones, and approximately 87% are seen once. 3.8% of the sample is held by the ten biggest clonotypes.

The clonotype comes from a human donor in good health. The chain is made from TRBV14 and TRBJ2-3, with 8 middle bases fitting TRBD2. What was sequenced was memory CD4+ T cells sorted from blood. The sample's cell subset or site label, decoded: unstimulated CD4+ memory T cells. Here the CDR3 is given as CASSQGASGSTDTQYF. The bases are TGTGCCAGCAGCCAAGGGGCTAGCGGGAGCACAGATACGCAGTATTTT.